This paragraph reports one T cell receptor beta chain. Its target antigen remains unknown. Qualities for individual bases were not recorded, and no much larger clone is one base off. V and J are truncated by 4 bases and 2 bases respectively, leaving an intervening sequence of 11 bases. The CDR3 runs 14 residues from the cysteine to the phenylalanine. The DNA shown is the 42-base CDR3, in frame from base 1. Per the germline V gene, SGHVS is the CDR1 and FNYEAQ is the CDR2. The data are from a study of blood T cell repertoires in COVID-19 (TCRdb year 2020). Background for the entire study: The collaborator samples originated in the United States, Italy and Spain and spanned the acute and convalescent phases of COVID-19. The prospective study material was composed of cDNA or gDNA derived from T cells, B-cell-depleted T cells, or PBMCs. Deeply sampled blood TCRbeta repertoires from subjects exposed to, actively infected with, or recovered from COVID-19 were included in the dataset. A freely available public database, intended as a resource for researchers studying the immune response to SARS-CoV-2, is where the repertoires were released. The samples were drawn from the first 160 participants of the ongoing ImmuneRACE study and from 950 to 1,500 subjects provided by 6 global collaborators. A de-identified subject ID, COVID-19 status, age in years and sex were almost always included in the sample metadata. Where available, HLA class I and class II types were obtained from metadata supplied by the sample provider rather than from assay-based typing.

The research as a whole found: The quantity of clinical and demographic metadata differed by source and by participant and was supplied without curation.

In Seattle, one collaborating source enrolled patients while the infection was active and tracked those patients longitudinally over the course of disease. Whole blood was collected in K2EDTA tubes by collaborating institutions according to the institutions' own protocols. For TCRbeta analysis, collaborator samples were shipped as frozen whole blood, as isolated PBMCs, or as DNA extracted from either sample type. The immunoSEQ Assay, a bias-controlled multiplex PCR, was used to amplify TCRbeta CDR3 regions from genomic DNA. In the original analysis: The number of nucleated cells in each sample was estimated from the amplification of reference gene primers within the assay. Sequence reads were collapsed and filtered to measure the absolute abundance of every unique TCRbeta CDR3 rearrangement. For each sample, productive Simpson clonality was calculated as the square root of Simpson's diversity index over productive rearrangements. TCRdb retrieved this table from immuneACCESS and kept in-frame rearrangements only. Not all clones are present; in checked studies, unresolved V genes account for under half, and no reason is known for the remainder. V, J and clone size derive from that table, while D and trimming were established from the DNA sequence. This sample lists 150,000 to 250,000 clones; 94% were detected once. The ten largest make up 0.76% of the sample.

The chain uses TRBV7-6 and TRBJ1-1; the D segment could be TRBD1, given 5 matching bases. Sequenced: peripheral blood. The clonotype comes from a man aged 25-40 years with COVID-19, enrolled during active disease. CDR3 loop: CASSSTGRNTEAFF. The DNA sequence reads TGTGCCAGCAGCTCAACAGGACGAAACACTGAAGCTTTCTTT.